This T cell receptor (beta chain) was recovered during a study of cytomegalovirus exposure and HLA in healthy donors. Study results and limitations: Cytomegalovirus-associated status was assigned to about 150 TCR beta chains. TCR clusters originating in the first cohort tended to co-occur in the 100 to 150 validation repertoires, according to a later analysis. Per published reports, the classifier diagnosed cytomegalovirus status with high specificity and sensitivity.

Repertoires were generated with immunoSEQ multiplex PCR, while TCRdb's copy carries only in-frame clones and drops some. This table has almost 75,000 clones, 85% appearing once. To note about this clone: Antigen specificity is unknown.

The CDR3 is 13 residues long. The germline CDR1 and CDR2 sequences are SGHTA and FQGTGA. Trimming left V 5 bases short and J 9 bases short, with 15 bases between. The sequence was collected from a man aged 30-40 years in good health and CMV-seronegative. The sequenced sample was PBMCs. V gene TRBV7-3 combines with J gene TRBJ2-3; possibly TRBD1 for D (8 bases). CDR3 nucleotide sequence: TGTGCCAGCAGCGCGGACAGGGACTACACGCAGTATTTT. Protein: CASSADRDYTQYF.